This T cell receptor (beta chain) emerged from a study of blood T cell repertoires in COVID-19. Looking at the study overall: Collection of acute and convalescent COVID-19 samples took place in the United States, Italy and Spain. PBMCs, B-cell-depleted T cells, or T cells provided the cDNA or gDNA that made up the material.

The CDR3 spans 15 residues. CDR1 and CDR2 (germline): SGHNT, YYREEE (reference sequence). Trimming left V 2 bases short and J 5 bases short, with 16 bases between. Authors' methods: Amplification from reference gene primers served as the basis for estimated nucleated cell counts. Profiled with immunoSEQ multiplex PCR; TCRdb holds only in-frame clones, not every one. The V and J calls and clone size are taken from that table; D and trimming were inferred from the DNA. The sample carries some 150,000 clones, 75% to 90% recorded once. V and J are TRBV5-4 and TRBJ2-5, with D maybe TRBD1 (6 bases). Material for sequencing was peripheral blood. The receptor was isolated from a middle-aged woman with acute or convalescent COVID-19. CDR3 nucleotide sequence: TGTGCCAGCAGCTTCACAGGACAGCTGTCGGAGACCCAGTACTTC. Translating gives CASSFTGQLSETQYF. The variable domain in full, with the rest retrieved from reference TRBV5-4 and TRBJ2-5, is ETGVTQSPTHLIKTRGQQVTLRCSSQSGHNTVSWYQQALGQGPQFIFQYYREEENGRGNFPPRFSGLQFPNYSSELNVNALELDDSALYLCASSFTGQLSETQYFGPGTRLLVL.